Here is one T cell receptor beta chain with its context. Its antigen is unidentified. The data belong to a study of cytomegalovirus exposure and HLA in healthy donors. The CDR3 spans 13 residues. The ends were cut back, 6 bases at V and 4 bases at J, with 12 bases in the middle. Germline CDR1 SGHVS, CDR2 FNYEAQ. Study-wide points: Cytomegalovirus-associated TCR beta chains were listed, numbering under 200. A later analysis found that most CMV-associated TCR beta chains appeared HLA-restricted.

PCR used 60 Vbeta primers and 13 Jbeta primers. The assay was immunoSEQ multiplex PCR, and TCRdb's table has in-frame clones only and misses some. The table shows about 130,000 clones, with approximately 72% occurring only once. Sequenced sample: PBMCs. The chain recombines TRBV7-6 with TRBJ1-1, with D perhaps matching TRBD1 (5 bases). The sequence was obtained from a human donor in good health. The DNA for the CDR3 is TGTGCCAGCAGGCCAGTCGGGGGCACTGAAGCTTTCTTT. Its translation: CASRPVGGTEAFF. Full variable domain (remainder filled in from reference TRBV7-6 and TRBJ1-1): GAGVSQSPRYKVTKRGQDVALRCDPISGHVSLYWYRQALGQGPEFLTYFNYEAQQDKSGLPNDRFSAERPEGSISTLTIQRTEQRDSAMYRCASRPVGGTEAFFGQGTRLTVV.